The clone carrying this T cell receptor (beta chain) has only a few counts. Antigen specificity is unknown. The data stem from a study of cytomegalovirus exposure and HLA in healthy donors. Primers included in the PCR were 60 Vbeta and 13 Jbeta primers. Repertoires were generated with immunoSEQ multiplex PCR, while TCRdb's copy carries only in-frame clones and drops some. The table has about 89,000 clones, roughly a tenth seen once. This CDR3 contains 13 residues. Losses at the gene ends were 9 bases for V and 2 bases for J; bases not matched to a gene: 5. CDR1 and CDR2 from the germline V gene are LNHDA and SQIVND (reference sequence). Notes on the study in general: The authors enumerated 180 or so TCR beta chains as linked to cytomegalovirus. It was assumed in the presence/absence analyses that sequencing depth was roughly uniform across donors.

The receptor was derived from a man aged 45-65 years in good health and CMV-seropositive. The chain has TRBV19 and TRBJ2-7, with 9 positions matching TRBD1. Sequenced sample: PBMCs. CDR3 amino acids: CASGTGSAYEQYF. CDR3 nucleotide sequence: TGTGCCAGCGGGACAGGGTCCGCCTACGAGCAGTACTTC.